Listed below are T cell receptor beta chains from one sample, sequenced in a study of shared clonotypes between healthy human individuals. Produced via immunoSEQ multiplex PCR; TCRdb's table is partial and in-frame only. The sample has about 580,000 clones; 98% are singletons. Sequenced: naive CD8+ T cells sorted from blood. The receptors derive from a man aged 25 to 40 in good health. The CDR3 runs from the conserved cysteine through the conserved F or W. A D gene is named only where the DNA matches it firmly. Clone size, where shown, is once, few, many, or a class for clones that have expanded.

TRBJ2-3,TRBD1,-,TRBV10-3,CATGTGGQYF,TGTGCCACCGGGACAGGGGGACAGTATTTT
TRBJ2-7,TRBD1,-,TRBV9,CASSPRSAGGIFEQYF,TGTGCCAGCAGCCCACGCAGCGCAGGGGGCATCTTCGAGCAGTACTTC
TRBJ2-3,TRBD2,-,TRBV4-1,CASSQDGGLGGDTQYF,TGCGCCAGCAGCCAAGATGGAGGCTTGGGAGGGGATACGCAGTATTTT
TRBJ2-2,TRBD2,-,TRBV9,CASSVETSGSFFTGELFF,TGTGCCAGCAGCGTAGAGACTAGCGGGAGTTTTTTCACCGGGGAGCTGTTTTTT
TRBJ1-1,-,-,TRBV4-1,CASSQDRGENTEAFF,TGCGCCAGCAGCCAAGATCGAGGAGAGAACACTGAAGCTTTCTTT
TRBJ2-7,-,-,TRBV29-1,CSVEGQEYEQYF,TGCAGCGTTGAAGGACAAGAGTACGAGCAGTACTTC
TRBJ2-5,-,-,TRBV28,CASTLASQETQYF,TGTGCCAGCACCCTGGCAAGCCAAGAGACCCAGTACTTC
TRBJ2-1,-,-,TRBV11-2,CASSFGGTRTYNEQFF,TGTGCCAGCAGCTTCGGAGGCACGAGGACCTACAATGAGCAGTTCTTC
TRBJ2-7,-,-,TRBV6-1,CASSDGVYEQYF,TGTGCCAGCAGTGATGGTGTTTACGAGCAGTACTTC
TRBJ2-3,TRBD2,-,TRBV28,CASSPIAGADTQYF,TGTGCCAGCAGTCCCATAGCGGGAGCGGATACGCAGTATTTT
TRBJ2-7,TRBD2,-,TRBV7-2,CASSLEAGSLYEQYF,TGTGCCAGCAGCTTAGAAGCGGGATCATTATACGAGCAGTACTTC
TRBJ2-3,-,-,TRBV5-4,CASSGRDTQYF,TGTGCCAGCAGCGGGAGGGATACGCAGTATTTT
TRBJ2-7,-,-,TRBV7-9,CASSADGAGYYEQYF,TGTGCCAGCAGCGCTGACGGAGCGGGCTACTACGAGCAGTACTTC
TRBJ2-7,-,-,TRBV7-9,CASSKRQAAYEQYF,TGTGCCAGCAGCAAAAGACAGGCTGCCTACGAGCAGTACTTC
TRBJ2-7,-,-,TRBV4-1,CASSQVLQGPYYEQYF,TGCGCCAGCAGCCAAGTTTTGCAGGGTCCTTACTACGAGCAGTACTTC
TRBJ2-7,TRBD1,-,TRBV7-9,CASSSPDPGQGAYEQYF,TGTGCCAGCAGCTCCCCGGACCCGGGACAGGGGGCCTACGAGCAGTACTTC
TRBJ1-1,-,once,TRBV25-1,CASNVQGSGTEAFF,TGTGCCAGCAACGTCCAGGGTTCGGGCACTGAAGCTTTCTTT
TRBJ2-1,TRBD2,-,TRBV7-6,CASSLRRASGREQFF,TGTGCCAGCAGCTTACGTAGGGCTAGCGGTAGGGAGCAGTTCTTC
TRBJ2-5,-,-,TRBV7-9,CASSWGGPQETQYF,TGTGCCAGCAGCTGGGGGGGGCCCCAAGAGACCCAGTACTTC
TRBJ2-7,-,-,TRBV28,CASSLESYEQYF,TGTGCCAGCAGTTTGGAGTCCTACGAGCAGTACTTC
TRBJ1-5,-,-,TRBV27,CASSSFWEIGNQPQHF,TGTGCCAGCAGTTCCTTTTGGGAAATTGGCAATCAGCCCCAGCATTTT
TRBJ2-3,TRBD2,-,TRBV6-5,CASSWGGPDTQYF,TGTGCCAGCAGTTGGGGGGGACCAGATACGCAGTATTTT
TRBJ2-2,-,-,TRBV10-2,CASSAPGELFF,TGCGCCAGCAGTGCACCCGGGGAGCTGTTTTTT
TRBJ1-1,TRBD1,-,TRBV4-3,CASSLATGLSTEAFF,TGCGCCAGCAGCCTCGCGACAGGGTTGAGCACTGAAGCTTTCTTT
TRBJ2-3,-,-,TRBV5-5,CASSFTDTQYF,TGTGCCAGCAGCTTCACAGATACGCAGTATTTT
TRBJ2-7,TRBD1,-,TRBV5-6,CASSRDRSPYEQYF,TGTGCCAGCAGCAGGGACAGGTCACCCTACGAGCAGTACTTC
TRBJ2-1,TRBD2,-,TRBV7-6,CASSVLAGDNEQFF,TGTGCCAGCAGCGTCCTAGCGGGGGACAATGAGCAGTTCTTC
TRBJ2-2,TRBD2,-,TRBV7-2,CASSPTIPGGAGELFF,TGTGCCAGCAGCCCCACCATTCCTGGGGGGGCCGGGGAGCTGTTTTTT
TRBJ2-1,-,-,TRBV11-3,CASSPGSAHEQFF,TGTGCCAGCAGCCCCGGCAGTGCCCATGAGCAGTTCTTC
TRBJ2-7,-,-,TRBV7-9,CASSPPLGRPYEQYF,TGTGCCAGCAGCCCCCCTCTAGGTCGACCCTACGAGCAGTACTTC
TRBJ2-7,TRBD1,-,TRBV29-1,CSVEGQGMSEQYF,TGCAGCGTTGAGGGACAGGGGATGAGCGAGCAGTACTTC
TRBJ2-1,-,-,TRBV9,CASSVTSYNEQFF,TGTGCCAGCAGCGTAACCTCCTACAATGAGCAGTTCTTC
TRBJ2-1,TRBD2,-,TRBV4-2,CASSQEDTGGTNEQFF,TGTGCCAGCAGCCAAGAAGATACGGGAGGGACAAATGAGCAGTTCTTC
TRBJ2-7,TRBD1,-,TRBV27,CASGTGSSGEQYF,TGTGCCAGCGGGACAGGGTCATCGGGGGAGCAGTACTTC
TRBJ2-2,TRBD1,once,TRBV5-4,CAGKGADTGELFF,TGTGCCGGAAAGGGGGCCGACACCGGGGAGCTGTTTTTT
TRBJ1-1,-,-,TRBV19,CASSIQGAEAFF,TGTGCCAGTAGTATCCAGGGCGCTGAAGCTTTCTTT
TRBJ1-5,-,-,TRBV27,CASPRASQPQHF,TGTGCCAGTCCCAGGGCTTCTCAGCCCCAGCATTTT